The rows below give T cell receptor beta chains drawn from one sample of a study of T cell responses to AZD1222 COVID-19 vaccine. Assay used: immunoSEQ multiplex PCR; TCRdb lists only in-frame clones, some missing. The repertoire holds 100,000 or so clones, with 86% as singletons. The specimen comprised peripheral blood, sampled on day 0 of AZD1222 vaccination. The source is an adult in good health. CDR3s include the opening cysteine and the closing phenylalanine or tryptophan. The D gene is left open where the match is weak. Not every row has a clone size; where given, it reads once, few, many or a size class.

J gene: TRBJ1-4
V gene: TRBV5-5
clone size: once
D gene: .
CDR3 protein: CASSLLDRGNEKLFF
CDR3 DNA: TGTGCCAGCAGCTTGTTGGACAGAGGTAATGAAAAACTGTTTTTT

J gene: TRBJ2-1
V gene: TRBV21-1
clone size: .
D gene: .
CDR3 protein: CASSKTLDRGGMNNEQFF
CDR3 DNA: TGTGCCAGCAGCAAAACTTTGGACAGGGGTGGAATGAACAATGAGCAGTTCTTC

J gene: TRBJ2-7
V gene: TRBV4-3
clone size: .
D gene: .
CDR3 protein: CASSLDTLAPEQYF
CDR3 DNA: TGCGCCAGCAGCCTGGACACCTTGGCCCCCGAGCAGTACTTC

J gene: TRBJ1-4
V gene: TRBV5-1
clone size: .
D gene: .
CDR3 protein: CASSLWAVSTNEKLFF
CDR3 DNA: TGCGCCAGCAGCTTGTGGGCAGTTTCGACTAATGAAAAACTGTTTTTT

J gene: TRBJ1-5
V gene: TRBV6-5
clone size: once
D gene: .
CDR3 protein: CASSHRGNQPQHF
CDR3 DNA: TGTGCCAGCAGTCACAGGGGCAATCAGCCCCAGCATTTT

J gene: TRBJ1-4
V gene: TRBV5-4
clone size: .
D gene: TRBD1
CDR3 protein: CASSEGALATNEKLFF
CDR3 DNA: TGTGCCAGCAGTGAGGGGGCCTTAGCAACTAATGAAAAACTGTTTTTT

J gene: TRBJ2-1
V gene: TRBV14
clone size: .
D gene: .
CDR3 protein: CASSQGLRYNEQFF
CDR3 DNA: TGTGCCAGCAGCCAAGGGTTGAGGTACAATGAGCAGTTCTTC

J gene: TRBJ2-3
V gene: TRBV5-1
clone size: .
D gene: TRBD1
CDR3 protein: CASSPQDRAPTDTQYF
CDR3 DNA: TGCGCCAGCAGCCCGCAAGACAGGGCCCCCACAGATACGCAGTATTTT

J gene: TRBJ1-3
V gene: TRBV19
clone size: .
D gene: .
CDR3 protein: CASSPARGESGNTIYF
CDR3 DNA: TGTGCCAGTAGTCCGGCCCGGGGGGAGTCTGGAAACACCATATATTTT

J gene: TRBJ1-5
V gene: TRBV7-2
clone size: once
D gene: TRBD1
CDR3 protein: CASSSGQGYQPQHF
CDR3 DNA: TGTGCCAGCAGCTCAGGACAGGGATACCAGCCCCAGCATTTT

J gene: TRBJ2-7
V gene: TRBV7-6
clone size: .
D gene: .
CDR3 protein: CASSLIGDSYEQYF
CDR3 DNA: TGTGCCAGCAGCTTAATTGGAGACTCCTACGAGCAGTACTTC

J gene: TRBJ2-3
V gene: TRBV6-2/TRBV6-3
clone size: .
D gene: .
CDR3 protein: CASSQLAASTDTQYF
CDR3 DNA: TGTGCCAGCAGCCAACTAGCAGCTAGCACAGATACGCAGTATTTT

J gene: TRBJ2-1
V gene: TRBV5-1
clone size: .
D gene: .
CDR3 protein: CASSLGAPEQFF
CDR3 DNA: TGCGCCAGCAGCTTGGGGGCTCCCGAGCAGTTCTTC

J gene: TRBJ2-7
V gene: TRBV14
clone size: .
D gene: TRBD2
CDR3 protein: CASSQAQGGTSRAEQYF
CDR3 DNA: TGTGCCAGCAGCCAAGCCCAAGGGGGGACTAGTCGGGCCGAGCAGTACTTC

J gene: TRBJ2-3
V gene: TRBV5-1
clone size: .
D gene: .
CDR3 protein: CASSWDSSTDTQYF
CDR3 DNA: TGCGCCAGCAGCTGGGACTCAAGCACAGATACGCAGTATTTT

J gene: TRBJ2-1
V gene: TRBV21-1
clone size: .
D gene: .
CDR3 protein: CASSNEGGRAAYNEQFF
CDR3 DNA: TGTGCCAGCAGCAACGAGGGGGGGAGGGCAGCCTACAATGAGCAGTTCTTC

J gene: TRBJ2-3
V gene: TRBV4-3
clone size: few
D gene: TRBD1
CDR3 protein: CASSRGTASSTDTQYF
CDR3 DNA: TGCGCCAGCAGCCGAGGGACAGCTTCTAGCACAGATACGCAGTATTTT

J gene: TRBJ1-3
V gene: TRBV6-2/TRBV6-3
clone size: once
D gene: .
CDR3 protein: CASSYQWAGNTIYF
CDR3 DNA: TGTGCCAGCAGTTATCAGTGGGCTGGAAACACCATATATTTT